This T cell receptor (beta chain) is drawn from a study of blood T cell repertoires in COVID-19. At the level of the study: Sample material is recorded as cDNA or gDNA derived from T cells, B-cell-depleted T cells, or PBMCs.

Participants reported their clinical history, and cohort assignment relied on those reports. Authors' processing steps: Nucleated cell number was recorded as an estimate derived from reference gene primer amplification. Generated by immunoSEQ multiplex PCR, the TCRdb table keeps only in-frame clones and is missing some. Clonal size and the V and J genes are those of that table, whereas D and trimming came from the DNA. The table includes roughly 280,000 clones, about nine tenths detected once. Germline-derived CDR1 and CDR2 are MDHEN and SYDVKM. The V end was cut by 6 bases, the J end by 2 bases, with 14 bases between. CDR3 size: 15 residues.

Material for sequencing was PBMCs or T cells enriched from blood (not recorded which). The gene calls are TRBV28 and TRBJ1-5; maybe TRBD1 (6 bases). This clonotype originated in a woman in her 30s with acute COVID-19. The CDR3 region has the DNA TGTGCCAGCAGCCTGGGACACGCTCGCAATCAGCCCCAGCATTTT. This encodes CASSLGHARNQPQHF.